These 9 T cell receptor beta chains were all obtained from the same sample, sequenced in a study of CD8 T cells in ankylosing spondylitis. MiXCR, applied by TCRdb to the 5' RACE reads, yields one record per CDR3 protein. The sample shows around 150,000 distinct CDR3 sequences, roughly 44% of them seen only once. Sequencing used synovial fluid, either unsorted or a sorted T cell fraction (not recorded which). These receptors were collected from a male donor with ankylosing spondylitis.

This chain joins TRBV20-1 and TRBJ1-2; maybe TRBD1 (5 bases). Germline V lookup: CDR1 DFQATT, CDR2 SNEGSKA (reference sequence). Between the trimmed V and J ends, which lost 3 bases and 6 bases, there was a span of 8 bases. The CDR3 loop spans 11 amino acids. The chain's CDR3 is CSASFRDGYTF. The CDR3 coding sequence is TGCAGTGCTAGCTTCAGGGATGGCTACACCTTC.

For the CDR3, the DNA is TGCAGTGCTAGAGATCTAGCGGGGGGGCCGGAAGATACGCAGTATTTT. Translated, it gives CSARDLAGGPEDTQYF. This chain uses TRBV20-1 with TRBJ2-3, with 12 positions matching TRBD2. The V gene end was trimmed by 0 bases and the J gene end by 5 bases; junction bases not matched to a gene: 6. Germline values: CDR1 DFQATT, CDR2 SNEGSKA (reference sequence). The CDR3 has 16 amino acids.

This chain joins TRBV11-1 and TRBJ2-7; D gene uncertain. V shed 1 base and J shed 2 bases, with 9 bases lying between them. CDR1 is SGHAT and CDR2 is FQDESV in the germline V gene (reference sequence). The CDR3 runs 14 residues. CDR3 sequence: CASSLVDNPYEQYF. CDR3 nucleotides: TGTGCCAGCAGCTTAGTAGACAATCCCTACGAGCAGTACTTC.

This chain uses TRBV12-3 or TRBV12-4 with TRBJ1-1, with D maybe TRBD1 (5 bases). V gave up 3 bases and J gave up 8 bases, with 16 bases separating them. This CDR3 has 14 amino acids. The DNA of the CDR3 is TGTGCCAGCAGTTTTGTCGGGGCGCGGAAGGAAGCTTTCTTT. Amino acids: CASSFVGARKEAFF.

CDR3 loop: CASSFRLAEETQYF. The CDR3 nucleotides are TGTGCCAGCAGTTTTAGGCTAGCGGAAGAGACCCAGTACTTC. The chain recombines TRBV12-3 or TRBV12-4 with TRBJ2-5, with 7 bases fitting TRBD2. Losses at the gene ends were 3 bases for V and 3 bases for J; bases not matched to a gene: 4. The CDR3 sequence is 14 residues long.

Only a few counts were recorded for this clonotype. CDR3 nucleotides: TGCGCCAGCAGCCAAGAAGGAGCGGGAGGGTACAATGAGCAGTTCTTC. Its translation is CASSQEGAGGYNEQFF. V usage is TRBV4-3 and J usage is TRBJ2-1, with TRBD2 matching 10 bases. Germline CDR1 reads LGHNA; CDR2 reads YSLEER. The CDR3 is 16 residues long. J was trimmed by 4 bases and V by 0 bases; bases with no gene match: 3.

The V and J genes are TRBV11-2 and TRBJ2-7, with 7 bases that match TRBD2. Germline lookup yields CDR1 SGHAT and CDR2 FQNNGV. The CDR3 is made up of 18 amino acids. The V segment lost 2 bases and the J segment 6 bases; nucleotides outside the gene matches: 19. The CDR3 protein is CASSLIWLEGGSTPEQYF. CDR3 DNA: TGTGCCAGCAGCTTAATTTGGTTGGAGGGCGGGAGTACGCCCGAGCAGTACTTC.

The chain employs TRBV4-1 and TRBJ1-1; D unresolved. In germline, CDR1 is MGHRA, CDR2 YSYEKL. V was cut by 2 bases and J by 1 base, with 8 bases left in between. The CDR3 has 14 amino acids. As DNA, the CDR3 is TGCGCCAGCAGCCAATATGCCAGGAACACTGAAGCTTTCTTT. Its translation is CASSQYARNTEAFF.

The chain combines TRBV20-1 with TRBJ2-5; D is ambiguous. The CDR3 loop spans 13 amino acids. V was pared by 0 bases and J by 3 bases, with 8 bases between. CDR1 and CDR2 (germline): DFQATT, SNEGSKA (reference sequence). The CDR3 region is CSARDQWEETQYF. CDR3 sequence (DNA): TGCAGTGCTAGAGATCAGTGGGAAGAGACCCAGTACTTC.